What follows is one T cell receptor (beta chain) and its context. Its specificity is unknown. This record comes from a study of breast tumors, draining lymph nodes, adjacent tissues. Study-level results: Data only fit, rather than demonstrated, lymph node origin of most tumor T cells. Findings are consistent with lymph node origin and intratumoral expansion of most tumor T cells.

Breast cancer patients provided tissue from their axillary draining lymph nodes. TCRdb passed the multiplex PCR reads through MiXCR, listing each CDR3 protein once. There are roughly 120,000 distinct CDR3 sequences in the sample; 15% to 20% occur only once, and roughly 4% lies in the top ten. This CDR3 spans 13 amino acids. The germline V gene has CDR1 SGHTA and CDR2 FQGNSA. V was pared by 2 bases and J by 5 bases, with 6 bases between. The sequencing input was axillary lymph node tissue. V and J are TRBV7-2 and TRBJ1-4; no definite D call. This receptor was taken from a female donor with breast cancer. Some clones in this sample may be carry-over from other donors' samples. CDR3 nucleotides: TGTGCCAGCAGCTTACTAAGGAATGAAAAACTGTTTTTT. It is translated as CASSLLRNEKLFF.